The clone carrying this T cell receptor beta chain was observed a single time. The target antigen is unknown. With 2 bases clipped from V and 8 bases from J, the junction kept 4 bases outside the gene matches. The germline V gene has CDR1 GTSNPN and CDR2 SVGIG (reference sequence). This CDR3 is built from 12 residues. This sample stems from a study of cytomegalovirus exposure and HLA in healthy donors. The PCR had 60 Vbeta and 13 Jbeta primers. Authors' processing steps: An analysis that came later counted roughly 80 million unique TCR beta chains, around 10 million shared. Measured with immunoSEQ multiplex PCR; TCRdb has only the in-frame clones, and not every one. V and J calls and clone size are those listed in that table; D and trimming were worked out from the DNA. The data contain some 110,000 clones, about 64% of them seen just once; the ten biggest clones take up about 2.8%. General study points: A previous analysis found most TCR beta V segments productive roughly 90% or roughly 30% of the time. The likely origin of a cluster of highly shared sequence variants was a sequencing artifact.

The sequenced sample was PBMCs. V usage is TRBV30 and J usage is TRBJ1-2; TRBD1 aligns across 8 bases. The receptor was isolated from a female donor in good health and CMV-seronegative. In DNA form, the CDR3 reads TGTGCCTGGAGTTACAGGGGGATCGGCTACACCTTC. Translation gives CAWSYRGIGYTF.